This record covers a single T cell receptor (beta chain). These data are taken from a study of blood T cell repertoires in COVID-19. About the study: Acute and convalescent COVID-19 specimens originated in the United States, Italy and Spain. The cDNA or gDNA used as material had been derived from T cells, B-cell-depleted T cells, or PBMCs.

CDR1 is MNHEY and CDR2 is SVGAGI in the germline V gene. V dropped 0 bases and J dropped 7; count of bases not matched to a gene: 8. The CDR3 covers 16 residues. As originally analysed: From reference gene primer amplification, estimates of nucleated cell counts were derived. TCRdb keeps only in-frame clones here, not all; method: immunoSEQ multiplex PCR. Clone size and the V and J calls come from that table; the DNA yielded D and trimming. The data hold tens of thousands of clones, with around 89% observed a single time. Sequenced material: peripheral blood. The rearrangement uses TRBV6-5 and TRBJ1-4; TRBD1 matches at 7 bases. This receptor was identified in a man between 45 and 60 years old with acute or convalescent COVID-19. CDR3 nucleotide sequence: TGTGCCAGCAGTTACTCGGGGACAGCCGAGGGTGAAAAACTGTTTTTT. This codes for CASSYSGTAEGEKLFF.